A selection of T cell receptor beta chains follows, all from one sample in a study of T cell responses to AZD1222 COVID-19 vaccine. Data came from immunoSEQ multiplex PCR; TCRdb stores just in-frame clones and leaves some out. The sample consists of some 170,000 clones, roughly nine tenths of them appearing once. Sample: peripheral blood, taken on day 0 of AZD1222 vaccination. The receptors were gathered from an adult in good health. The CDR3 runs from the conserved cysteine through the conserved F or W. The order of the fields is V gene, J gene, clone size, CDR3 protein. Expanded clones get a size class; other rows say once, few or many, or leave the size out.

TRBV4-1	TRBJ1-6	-	CASSQQSSYNSPLHF
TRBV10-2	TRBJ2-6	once	CASSHSPGEYSGANVLTF
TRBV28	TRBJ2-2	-	CASSPLGGVGELFF
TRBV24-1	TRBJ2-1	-	CATISDFSQTDSNPYNEQFF
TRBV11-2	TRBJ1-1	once	CASSFRSGFRTEAFF
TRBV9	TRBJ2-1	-	CASSVAGLAGYNEQFF
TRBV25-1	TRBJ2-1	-	CASSGKTTPYNEQFF
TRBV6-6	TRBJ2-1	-	CASSPGLAASSYNEQFF
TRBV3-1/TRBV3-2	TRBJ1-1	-	CASTLLGQGNTEAFF
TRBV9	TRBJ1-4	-	CASSPLGDSNEKLFF
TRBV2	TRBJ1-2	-	CASRPDRANYGYTF
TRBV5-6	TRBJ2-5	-	CASSSRDSVETQYF
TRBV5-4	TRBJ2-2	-	CASSQGRRETGELFF
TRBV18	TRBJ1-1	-	CASELTRKGAFF
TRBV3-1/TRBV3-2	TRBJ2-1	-	CASSQEGLADDEQFF
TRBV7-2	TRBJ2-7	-	CASSLGAGSQYEQYF
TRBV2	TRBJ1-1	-	CASGSGGERFTEAFF
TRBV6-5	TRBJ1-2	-	CASSYPGASRYTF
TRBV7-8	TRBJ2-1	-	CASSGPDIYNEQFF
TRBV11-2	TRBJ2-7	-	CASSLQGSYEQYF
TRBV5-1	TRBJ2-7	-	CASSPFLSGELYEQYF
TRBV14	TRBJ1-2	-	CASSQAGGPNYGYTF
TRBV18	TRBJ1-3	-	CASSPGLNSGNTIYF
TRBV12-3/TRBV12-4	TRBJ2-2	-	CASSLRDTGELFF
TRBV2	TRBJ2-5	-	CASSRLAGGPPETQYF
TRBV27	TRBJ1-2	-	CASSPDGNYGYTF
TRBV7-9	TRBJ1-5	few	CASSAAMSSSAQHF
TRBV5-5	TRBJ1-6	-	CASSLGDGQGNSPLHF
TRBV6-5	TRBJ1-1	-	CASRKAQTVSTEAFF
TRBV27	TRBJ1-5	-	CASSRRGPGQPQHF
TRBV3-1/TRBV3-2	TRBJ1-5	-	CASSQDGQGEQPQHF
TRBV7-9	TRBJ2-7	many	CASSLWVASGSYEQYF
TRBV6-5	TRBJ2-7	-	CASSYSLAGLSYEQYF
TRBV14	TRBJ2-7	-	CASSHSTGKYYEQYF
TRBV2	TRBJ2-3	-	CASSDGSTDTQYF
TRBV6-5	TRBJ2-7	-	CASRLLAEYEQYF
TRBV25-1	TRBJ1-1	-	CATRGAGEAFF
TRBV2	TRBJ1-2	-	CASMEGGSGYTF
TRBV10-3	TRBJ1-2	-	CAITEGQGVRYGYTF
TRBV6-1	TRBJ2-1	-	CASSEVSGRADEQFF
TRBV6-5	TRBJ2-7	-	CASTWSRGNYEQYF
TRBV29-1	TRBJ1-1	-	CSVDRQDKTHTEAFF
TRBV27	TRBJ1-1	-	CASSLIAGTASHTEAFF
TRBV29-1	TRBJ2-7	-	CSVEGSAYEQYF
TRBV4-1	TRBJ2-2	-	CASSQDNGRKNTGELFF
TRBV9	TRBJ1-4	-	CASSVTDRGEKLFF
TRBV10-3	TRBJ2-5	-	CAIRDHLQETQYF
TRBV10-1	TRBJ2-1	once	CASTEGASGDNEQFF
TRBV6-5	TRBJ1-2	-	CASSYSGTGIAYGYTF
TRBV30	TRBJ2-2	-	CAWSGGQITGELFF
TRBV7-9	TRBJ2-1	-	CASSPFDQQFF
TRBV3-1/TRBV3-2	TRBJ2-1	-	CASSREQGGTSGINEQFF
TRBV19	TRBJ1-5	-	CASTAGGHQPQHF
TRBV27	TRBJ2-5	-	CASRGGTGGETQYF
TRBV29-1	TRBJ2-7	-	CSGGTAYEQYF
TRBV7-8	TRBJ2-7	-	CASSLGGGAEQYF
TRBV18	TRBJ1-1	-	CASSPPGHRNTEAFF
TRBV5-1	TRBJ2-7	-	CASSLGGQNQGDF
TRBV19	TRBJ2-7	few	CASSIGLAGTYEQYF